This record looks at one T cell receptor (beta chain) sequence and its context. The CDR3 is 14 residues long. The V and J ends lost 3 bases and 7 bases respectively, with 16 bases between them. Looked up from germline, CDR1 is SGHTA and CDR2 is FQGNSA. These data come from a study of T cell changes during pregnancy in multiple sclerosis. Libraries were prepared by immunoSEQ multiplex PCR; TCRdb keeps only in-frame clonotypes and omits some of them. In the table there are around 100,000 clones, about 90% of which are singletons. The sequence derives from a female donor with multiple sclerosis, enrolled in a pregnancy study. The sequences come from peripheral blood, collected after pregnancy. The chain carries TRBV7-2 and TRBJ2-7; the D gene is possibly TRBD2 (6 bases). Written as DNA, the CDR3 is TGTGCCAGCAGCTTTGGCCAGGGAGGAGAAGAGCAGTACTTC. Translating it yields CASSFGQGGEEQYF.